Presented here are 2 T cell receptor beta chains from one specimen sequenced in a study of beta chain features in type 1 diabetes (dated by TCRdb to 2016 to 2019). The library was built by means of the immunoSEQ multiplex PCR assay. The High Capacity cDNA Reverse Transcription Kit was used to reverse transcribe all of the isolated RNA, meaning that expressed TCRB transcripts were what got sequenced. In its TCRdb copy, this immuneACCESS table keeps in-frame sequences only and misses some clones. Where compared with another copy, unresolved V genes explain less than half of these, and the others have no known cause. The sample yields roughly 310,000 clones; approximately 9.9% were counted once. Of the sample, about 0.014% is held by the ten largest clones. Sequencing used naive CD4+ T cells from blood. The cell subset or site label on this specimen signifies: true naive CD4+ T cells. These receptors all stem from a woman younger than 45 in good health.

The chain recombines TRBV30 with TRBJ1-1; 12 bases align to TRBD1. The V gene's germline CDR1 is GTSNPN and CDR2 SVGIG (reference sequence). The CDR3 contains 13 residues. V shed 5 bases, J shed 4 bases, and the junction held 2 bases outside the gene matches. CDR3 in amino acids: CAWGTGGFTEAFF. CDR3 in DNA: TGTGCCTGGGGGACAGGGGGCTTCACTGAAGCTTTCTTT.

The chain joins TRBV18 to TRBJ1-1; 9 bases map to TRBD1. Germline V CDR1 and CDR2: KGHSH, LQKENI. The V gene end was trimmed by 2 bases and the J gene end by 0 bases; junction bases not matched to a gene: 1. The CDR3 has 15 residues. CDR3 nucleotide sequence: TGTGCCAGCTCACCAGGACAGGGGATGAACACTGAAGCTTTCTTT. Translating gives CASSPGQGMNTEAFF.